This T cell receptor (beta chain) was recovered during a study of blood T cell repertoires in COVID-19. Study background: T cells, B-cell-depleted T cells, or PBMCs supplied cDNA or gDNA.

The CDR3 contains 12 residues. V was clipped by 8 bases and J by 6 bases; unmatched bases: 3. The V gene's germline CDR1 is MNHEY and CDR2 SVGAGI. Only in-frame clones appear in the TCRdb table, and some are missing; sequencing was by immunoSEQ multiplex PCR. The sample includes over 400,000 clones, 80% to 90% of them seen just once. The TCR sequence derives from a human donor in a cohort sampled during active COVID-19. The chain carries TRBV6-5 and TRBJ2-3; 9 bases align to TRBD2. The sample consisted of peripheral blood. The CDR3 is CASSSGADTQYF. The CDR3 nucleotides read TGTGCCAGCTCTAGCGGGGCGGATACGCAGTATTTT.